This T cell receptor (beta chain) was captured by sequencing in a study of CD8+ T cells in alopecia areata. Study-level background: Treatment with tofacitinib (6 to 18 months) was followed by 6 months off drug. Study-level results: Tofacitinib significantly reduced both scalp clonality and expanded CD8+ clones among the top 100. Patients shared TCRs less clearly than mice did, possibly for HLA-related reasons.

Documented treatment: oral pan-JAK inhibitor, 5-10 mg twice daily. Lesional scalp tissue (obtained by punch biopsy) and peripheral blood were collected from alopecia areata patients. Of note for this clone: Antigen: not known.

Germline V gene sequence: CDR1 SGHRS, CDR2 YFSETQ. The V segment lost 0 bases and the J segment 0 bases; nucleotides outside the gene matches: 4. This CDR3 is 16 amino acids long. The sequencing template was cDNA reverse transcribed from extracted RNA. TCRdb's table, derived via immunoSEQ multiplex PCR, lists solely in-frame clones and lacks some. The table has 100,000 to 140,000 clones, around 84% seen once; the top ten hold 20% to 25%. This TCR derives from a human donor with alopecia areata. This chain links TRBV5-1 with TRBJ1-1; TRBD1 agrees at 8 bases. The sequences come from CD8+ T cells sorted from blood, collected at week 24, from a patient treated with tofacitinib. The CDR3 protein is CASSLVDRGVNTEAFF. The CDR3 DNA sequence: TGCGCCAGCAGCTTGGTAGACAGGGGAGTGAACACTGAAGCTTTCTTT.